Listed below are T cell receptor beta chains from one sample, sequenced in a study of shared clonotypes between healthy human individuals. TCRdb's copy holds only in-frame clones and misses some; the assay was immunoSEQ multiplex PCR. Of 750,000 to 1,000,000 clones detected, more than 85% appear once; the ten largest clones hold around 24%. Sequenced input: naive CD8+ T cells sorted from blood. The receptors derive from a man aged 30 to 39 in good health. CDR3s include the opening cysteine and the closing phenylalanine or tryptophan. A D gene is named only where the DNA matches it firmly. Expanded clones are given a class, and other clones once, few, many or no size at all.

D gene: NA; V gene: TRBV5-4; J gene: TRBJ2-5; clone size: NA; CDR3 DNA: TGTGCCAGCAGCCTTCCCGAAGAGACCCAGTACTTC; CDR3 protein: CASSLPEETQYF
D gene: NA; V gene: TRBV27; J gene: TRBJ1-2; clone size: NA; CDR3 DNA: TGTGCCAGCAGATACACAGCTGGGGGTAACTATGGCTACACCTTC; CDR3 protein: CASRYTAGGNYGYTF
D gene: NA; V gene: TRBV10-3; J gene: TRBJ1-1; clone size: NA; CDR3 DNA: TGTGCCATCAGTGGGGGAAACACTGAAGCTTTCTTT; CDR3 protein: CAISGGNTEAFF
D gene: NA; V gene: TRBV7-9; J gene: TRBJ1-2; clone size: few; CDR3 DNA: TGTGCCAGCAGCCCCGGGGAGAGAGATGGCTACACCTTC; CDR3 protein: CASSPGERDGYTF
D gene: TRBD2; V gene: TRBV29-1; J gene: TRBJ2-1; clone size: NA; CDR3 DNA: TGCAGCGTCTCATTGCCGGGACTAGCTTCCTACAATGAGCAGTTCTTC; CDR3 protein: CSVSLPGLASYNEQFF
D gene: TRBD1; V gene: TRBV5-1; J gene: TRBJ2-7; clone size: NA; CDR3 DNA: TGCGCCAGCAGCTTGGCGAGACAGGGGAACTCCTACGAGCAGTACTTC; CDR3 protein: CASSLARQGNSYEQYF
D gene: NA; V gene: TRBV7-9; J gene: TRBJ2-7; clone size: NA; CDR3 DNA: TGTGCCAGCAGCGTAGGGGTAACCTACGAGCAGTACTTC; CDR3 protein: CASSVGVTYEQYF
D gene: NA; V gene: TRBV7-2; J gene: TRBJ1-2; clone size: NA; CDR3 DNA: TGTGCCAGCAGCTTAGTTAACAGCGAACTCTATGGCTACACCTTC; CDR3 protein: CASSLVNSELYGYTF
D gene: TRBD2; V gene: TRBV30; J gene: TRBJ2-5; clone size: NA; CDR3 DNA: TGTGCCTGGAGTGCCGGACTAGCGGGACCTCAAGAGACCCAGTACTTC; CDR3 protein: CAWSAGLAGPQETQYF
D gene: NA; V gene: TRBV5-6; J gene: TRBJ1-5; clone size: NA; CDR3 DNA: TGTGCCAGCAGCTTGGCTGGGGGGATCAATCAGCCCCAGCATTTT; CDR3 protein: CASSLAGGINQPQHF
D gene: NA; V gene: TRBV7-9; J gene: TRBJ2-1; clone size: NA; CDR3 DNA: TGTGCCAGCAGCCTAAGACCCCCGAATGAGCAGTTCTTC; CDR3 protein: CASSLRPPNEQFF
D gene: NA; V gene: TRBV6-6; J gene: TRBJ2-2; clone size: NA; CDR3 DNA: TGTGCCAGCAGTTACTCGATGGGGGCCGGGGAGCTGTTTTTT; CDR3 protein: CASSYSMGAGELFF
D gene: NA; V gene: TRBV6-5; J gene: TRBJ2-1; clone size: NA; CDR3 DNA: TGTGCCAGCAGTAAGTACAATGAGCAGTTCTTC; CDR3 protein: CASSKYNEQFF
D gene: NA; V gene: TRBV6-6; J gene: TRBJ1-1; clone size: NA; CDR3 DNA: TGTGCCAGCAGTTACCGGGGAGGGCAGGACACTGAAGCTTTCTTT; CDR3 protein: CASSYRGGQDTEAFF
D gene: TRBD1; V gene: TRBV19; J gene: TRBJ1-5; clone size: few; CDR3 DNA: TGTGCCAGTTGCAGGGCAGGGGGTTACCAGCCCCAGCATTTT; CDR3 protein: CASCRAGGYQPQHF
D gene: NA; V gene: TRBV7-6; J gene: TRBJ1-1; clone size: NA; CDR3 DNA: TGTGCCAGCAGCTCCGAACTGAGCATGAACACTGAAGCTTTCTTT; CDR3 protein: CASSSELSMNTEAFF
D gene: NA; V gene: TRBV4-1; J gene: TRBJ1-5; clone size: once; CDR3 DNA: TGCGCCAGCAGCCCCGGATTAGCCACAGGTCAATCCCCCCAGCATTTT; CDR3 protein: CASSPGLATGQSPQHF
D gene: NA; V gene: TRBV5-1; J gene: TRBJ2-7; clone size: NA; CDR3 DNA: TGCGCCAGCAGGGGATTGGGCGGGATAACGAGGGAGCAGTACTTC; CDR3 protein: CASRGLGGITREQYF
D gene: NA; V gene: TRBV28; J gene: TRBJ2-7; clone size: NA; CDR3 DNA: TGTGCCACTTCGGGAGTAAACTACGAGCAGTACTTC; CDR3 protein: CATSGVNYEQYF
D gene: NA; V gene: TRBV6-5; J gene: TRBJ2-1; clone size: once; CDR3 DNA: TGTGCCAGCAGCCCCCGACTAGGCTTGGGAAATGAGCAGTTCTTC; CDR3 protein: CASSPRLGLGNEQFF
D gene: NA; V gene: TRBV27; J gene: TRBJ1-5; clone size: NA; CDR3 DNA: TGTGCCAGCAGTTTCCAGTCTGTAAATCAGCCCCAGCATTTT; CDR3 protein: CASSFQSVNQPQHF
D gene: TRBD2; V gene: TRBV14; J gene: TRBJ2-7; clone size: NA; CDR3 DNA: TGTGCCAGCAGCCCGGGACTAAGCTCCTACGAGCAGTACTTC; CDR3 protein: CASSPGLSSYEQYF
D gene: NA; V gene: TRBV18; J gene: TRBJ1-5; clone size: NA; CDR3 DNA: TGTGCCAGCTCACCATCGACAGACGTAGGACAGCCCCAGCATTTT; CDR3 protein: CASSPSTDVGQPQHF
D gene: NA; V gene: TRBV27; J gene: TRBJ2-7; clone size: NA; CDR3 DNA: TGTGCCAGCAGCACAGGTTTGGGGTACGAGCAGTACTTC; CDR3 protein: CASSTGLGYEQYF
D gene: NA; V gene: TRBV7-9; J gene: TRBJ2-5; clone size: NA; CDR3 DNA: TGTGCCAGCAGCTCCACAGGGCAAGAGACCCAGTACTTC; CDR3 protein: CASSSTGQETQYF
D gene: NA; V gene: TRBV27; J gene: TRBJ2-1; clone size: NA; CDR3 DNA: TGTGCCAGCAGCCCGGGCCGGAGGGAACAGTTCTTC; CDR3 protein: CASSPGRREQFF
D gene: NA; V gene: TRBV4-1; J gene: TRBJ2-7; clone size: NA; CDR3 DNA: TGCGCCAGCAGCCAAGATCGAGGAAACGAGCAGTACTTC; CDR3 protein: CASSQDRGNEQYF
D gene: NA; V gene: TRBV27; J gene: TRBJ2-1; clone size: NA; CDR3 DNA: TGTGCCAGTTCGGAACTAACTTCCTACAATGAGCAGTTCTTC; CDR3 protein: CASSELTSYNEQFF
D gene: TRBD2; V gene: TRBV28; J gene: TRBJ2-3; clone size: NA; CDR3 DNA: TGTGCCAGCGGGCTAGCGGTTCTTGAGGCTAGCACAGATACGCAGTATTTT; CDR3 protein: CASGLAVLEASTDTQYF
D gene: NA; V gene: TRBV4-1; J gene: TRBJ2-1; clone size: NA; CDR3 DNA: TGCGCCAGCAGCCAAGTAGAGGGGTCCAGGGATGAGCAGTTCTTC; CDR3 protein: CASSQVEGSRDEQFF
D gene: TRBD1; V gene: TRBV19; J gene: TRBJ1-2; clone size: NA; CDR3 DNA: TGTGCCAGTACCCTTGGGACAGGGGGAAACTATGGCTACACCTTC; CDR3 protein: CASTLGTGGNYGYTF
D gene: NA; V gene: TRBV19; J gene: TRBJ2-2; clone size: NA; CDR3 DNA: TGTGCCAGTAGTATGGGTTGGCTTGGTGCCGGGGAGCTGTTTTTT; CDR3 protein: CASSMGWLGAGELFF
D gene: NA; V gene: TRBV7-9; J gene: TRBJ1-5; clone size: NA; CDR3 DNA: TGTGCCAGCAGCCCGGGGTCAGGGCTTGGGTATAGCAATCAGCCCCAGCATTTT; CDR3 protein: CASSPGSGLGYSNQPQHF
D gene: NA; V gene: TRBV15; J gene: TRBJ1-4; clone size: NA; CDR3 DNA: TGTGCCACCAGCAGGAGAAGGGAAACAGGGAGTAATGAAAAACTGTTTTTT; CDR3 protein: CATSRRRETGSNEKLFF
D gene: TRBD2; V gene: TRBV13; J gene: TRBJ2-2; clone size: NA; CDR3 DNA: TGTGCCAGCAGCTTGGGGGACTATCACACCGGGGAGCTGTTTTTT; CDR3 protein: CASSLGDYHTGELFF
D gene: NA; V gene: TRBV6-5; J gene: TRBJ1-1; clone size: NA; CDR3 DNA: TGTGCCAGCAAGCAACAGGGCCGTGAAGCTTTCTTT; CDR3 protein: CASKQQGREAFF
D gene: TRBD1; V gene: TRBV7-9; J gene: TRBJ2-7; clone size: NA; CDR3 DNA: TGTGCCAGCAGCTTAAAGGCAGGGGGACACGAGCAGTACTTC; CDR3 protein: CASSLKAGGHEQYF
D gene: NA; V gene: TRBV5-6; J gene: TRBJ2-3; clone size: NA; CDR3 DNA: TGTGCCAGCAGCCCCCGGGATGGCGGTGGAACAGATACGCAGTATTTT; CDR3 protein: CASSPRDGGGTDTQYF
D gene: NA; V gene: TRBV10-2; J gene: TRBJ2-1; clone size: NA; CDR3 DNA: TGCGCCAGCAGTGAGTCTATAAGACTAGAATATGGTGAGCAGTTCTTC; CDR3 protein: CASSESIRLEYGEQFF
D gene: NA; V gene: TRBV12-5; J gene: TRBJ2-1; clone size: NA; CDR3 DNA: TGTGCTAGCCCCGTCTCAAACCCTCTAACCCCGAGGTGGCGAGGGCCTTACAATGAGCAGTTCTTC; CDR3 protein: CASPVSNPLTPRWRGPYNEQFF
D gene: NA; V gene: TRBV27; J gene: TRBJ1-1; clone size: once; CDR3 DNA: TGTGCCAGCAGTTCCAATCCGGGGGCGACTGAAGCTTTCTTT; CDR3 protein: CASSSNPGATEAFF
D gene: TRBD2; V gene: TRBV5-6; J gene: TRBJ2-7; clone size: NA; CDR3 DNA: TGTGCCAGCAGCTGGACTAGCGGGAATAACGAGCAGTACTTC; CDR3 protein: CASSWTSGNNEQYF
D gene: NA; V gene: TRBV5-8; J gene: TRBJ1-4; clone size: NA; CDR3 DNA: TGTGCCAGCCCTACGGGAGCTAATGAAAAACTGTTTTTT; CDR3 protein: CASPTGANEKLFF
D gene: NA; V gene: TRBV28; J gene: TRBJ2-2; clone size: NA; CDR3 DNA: TGTGCCAGCAGCCGACTGTCGGCCGGGGAGCTGTTTTTT; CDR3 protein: CASSRLSAGELFF
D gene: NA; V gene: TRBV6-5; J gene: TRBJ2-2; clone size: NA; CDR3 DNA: TGTGCCAGCCGTTTTTTCACCGGGGAGCTGTTTTTT; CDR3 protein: CASRFFTGELFF
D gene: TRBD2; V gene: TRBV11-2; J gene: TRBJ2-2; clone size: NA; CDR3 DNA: TGTGCCAGCAGCTTAGTTCCTTGGACTAGCGGGACTGACGGGGAGCTGTTTTTT; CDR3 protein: CASSLVPWTSGTDGELFF
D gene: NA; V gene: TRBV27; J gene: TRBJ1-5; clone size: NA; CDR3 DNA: TGTGCCAGCAGTCCAATTAACAGGGATCAGCCCCAGCATTTT; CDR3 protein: CASSPINRDQPQHF
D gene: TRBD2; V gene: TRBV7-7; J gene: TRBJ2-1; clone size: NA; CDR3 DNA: TGTGCCAGCAGCTTAGCGGATAGCGGGAGCTCTGAGCAGTTCTTC; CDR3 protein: CASSLADSGSSEQFF
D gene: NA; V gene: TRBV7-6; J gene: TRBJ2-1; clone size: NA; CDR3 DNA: TGTGCCAGCAGCTTGGACGGTCCTATAAGGGAGCAGTTCTTC; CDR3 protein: CASSLDGPIREQFF
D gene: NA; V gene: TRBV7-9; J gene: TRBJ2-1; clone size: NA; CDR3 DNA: TGTGCCAGCAGCGCCCCCAGGGGATTTGATAATGAGCAGTTCTTC; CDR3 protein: CASSAPRGFDNEQFF
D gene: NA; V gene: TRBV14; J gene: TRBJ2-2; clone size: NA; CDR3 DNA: TGTGCCAGCAGCACCCATTGGGGCGAAATCACCGGGGAGCTGTTTTTT; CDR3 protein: CASSTHWGEITGELFF
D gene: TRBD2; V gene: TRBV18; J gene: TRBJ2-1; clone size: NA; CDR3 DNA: TGTGCCAGCTCACCACCTAGGACTAGCTATGAGCAGTTCTTC; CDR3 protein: CASSPPRTSYEQFF
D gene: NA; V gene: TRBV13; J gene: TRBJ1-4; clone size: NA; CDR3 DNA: TGTGCCAGCAGCTTAGAGGGGTCGACTAATGAAAAACTGTTTTTT; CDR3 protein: CASSLEGSTNEKLFF
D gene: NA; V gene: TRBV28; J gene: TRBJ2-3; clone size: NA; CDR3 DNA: TGTGCCAGCAGTACTGCGGACAGACTAACAGATACGCAGTATTTT; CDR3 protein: CASSTADRLTDTQYF
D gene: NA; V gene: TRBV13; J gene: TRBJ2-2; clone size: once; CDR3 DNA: TGTGCCAGCAGCGATTCGAACACCGGGGAGCTGTTTTTT; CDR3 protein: CASSDSNTGELFF